The clone carrying this T cell receptor (beta chain) was counted a few times. This sample is drawn from a study of chronic HIV infection and antiretroviral therapy. One entry per CDR3 protein results from TCRdb running MiXCR on the 5' RACE reads. The sample gives over 40,000 distinct CDR3 sequences, about a fifth of which show up once; 2.5% to 3% is in the top ten. The germline gives CDR1 MDHEN, CDR2 SYDVKM. Trimming took off 3 bases at V and 7 bases at J, with 12 bases between the two ends. CDR3 length equals 14 residues. This chain joins TRBV28 and TRBJ1-4; TRBD1 might be the D (5 bases). The sequenced sample was peripheral blood. The origin of this receptor is an adult who had HIV and had not received antiretroviral therapy, or was an uninfected healthy control (not recorded which). Here the CDR3 reads CASSLSGAGEKLFF. In nucleotides, the CDR3 is TGTGCCAGCAGTTTGAGCGGGGCGGGTGAAAAACTGTTTTTT. Based on the CDR3 plus reference TRBV28 and TRBJ1-4, the full variable domain is DVKVTQSSRYLVKRTGEKVFLECVQDMDHENMFWYRQDPGLGLRLIYFSYDVKMKEKGDIPEGYSVSREKKERFSLILESASTNQTSMYLCASSLSGAGEKLFFGSGTQLSVL.